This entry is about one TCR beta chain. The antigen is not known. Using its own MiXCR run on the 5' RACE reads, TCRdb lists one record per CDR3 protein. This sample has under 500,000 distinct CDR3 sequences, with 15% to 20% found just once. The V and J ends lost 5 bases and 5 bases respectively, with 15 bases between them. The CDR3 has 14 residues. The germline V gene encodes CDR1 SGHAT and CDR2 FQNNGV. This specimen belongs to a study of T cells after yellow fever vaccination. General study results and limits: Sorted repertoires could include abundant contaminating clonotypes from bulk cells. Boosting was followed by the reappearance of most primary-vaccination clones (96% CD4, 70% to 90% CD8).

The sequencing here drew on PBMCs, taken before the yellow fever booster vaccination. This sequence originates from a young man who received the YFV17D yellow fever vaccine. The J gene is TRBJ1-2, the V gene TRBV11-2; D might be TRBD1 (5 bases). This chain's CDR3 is CASSPRGGAYGYTF. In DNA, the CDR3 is TGTGCCAGCAGCCCTCGCGGGGGAGCTTATGGCTACACCTTC.